These 30 T cell receptor beta chains originate from one sample sequenced in a study of T cells in Graves' hyperthyroidism and ophthalmopathy. Template material for amplifying TCR beta CDR3 regions consisted of RNA transcripts. The study used the HTBI primer set for a first-round RT-PCR of the TCR CDR3. Each CDR3 protein is one row after TCRdb ran MiXCR on the multiplex PCR reads. The data contain fewer than 600,000 distinct CDR3 sequences, approximately 15% of them singletons. The sample was blood. The receptors come from a woman younger than 30 with Graves' hyperthyroidism.

The rearrangement links TRBV20-1 to TRBJ1-4; D not resolved. CDR3 length: 11 amino acids. Per germline, CDR1 DFQATT and CDR2 SNEGSKA (reference sequence). The V end was cut by 8 bases, the J end by 8 bases, with 12 bases between. The CDR3 is CSLWGGEKLFF. The CDR3 DNA reads TGCAGTCTCTGGGGAGGGGAAAAACTGTTTTTT.

The V call is TRBV9, the J call TRBJ1-2, with 7 bases lining up with TRBD1. The CDR3 runs to 15 residues. V was clipped by 7 bases and J by 0 bases; unmatched bases: 9. Germline CDR1 is SGDLS and CDR2 is YYNGEE. Here the CDR3 DNA reads TGTGCCAGCTCCCTTAAGGACAGGACTAACTATGGCTACACCTTC. The encoded protein is CASSLKDRTNYGYTF.

There are a few counts of this clonotype. This sequence joins TRBV30 and TRBJ2-3, with TRBD2 matching 13 bases. CDR1 is GTSNPN, CDR2 SVGIG, per germline (reference sequence). CDR3 length: 18 amino acids. Trimming at V came to 5 bases and at J to 6 bases, leaving 17 bases not matched to a gene. CDR3 nucleotides: TGTGCCTGGGACCCAGACGGACTAGCGGGAGCCCGAAGGGATACGCAGTATTTT. Translated: CAWDPDGLAGARRDTQYF.

This clonotype was picked up many times. DNA for the CDR3: TGTGCCATCCTGGACTGGGCGGAAGAGACCCAGTACTTC. Translation gives CAILDWAEETQYF. The V gene is TRBV6-2 or TRBV6-3, the J gene TRBJ2-5; TRBD2 is a possible D gene (5 bases). Per the germline V gene, CDR1 is MNHEY and CDR2 is SVGEGT. Trimming shortened V by 10 bases and J by 3 bases, and 15 bases separated the two germline ends. The CDR3 is 13 amino acids.

The chain carries TRBV10-1 and TRBJ2-1; no definite D call. V was shortened by 4 bases and J by 5 bases, with 9 bases between the two germline ends. This CDR3 spans 13 amino acids. Germline V gene data show CDR1 as WNHNN and CDR2 as SYGVQD (reference sequence). This chain's CDR3 is CASSVRPDNEQFF. In DNA form, the CDR3 reads TGCGCCAGCAGTGTTCGGCCGGACAATGAGCAGTTCTTC.

This clonotype was recorded many times. This chain uses TRBV6-2 or TRBV6-3 with TRBJ2-3; 10 bases line up with TRBD2. This CDR3 region has 16 residues. Trimming cost V 2 bases and J 4 bases; bases outside gene matches: 6. Germline assignment: CDR1 MNHEY and CDR2 SVGEGT. CDR3 bases: TGTGCCAGCAGTTACAAGGCTAGCGGGAGAGCAGATACGCAGTATTTT. This sequence encodes CASSYKASGRADTQYF.

This clonotype was counted at least ten times. The chain is built from TRBV27 and TRBJ2-1; 10 bases agree with TRBD2. From germline, CDR1 is MNHEY and CDR2 SMNVEV (reference sequence). V was pared by 3 bases and J by 9 bases, with 5 bases of the junction left unmatched. The CDR3 contains 14 residues. The CDR3 reads CASSFSLAGVEQFF. The DNA of the CDR3 is TGTGCCAGCAGTTTTTCTCTAGCGGGAGTTGAGCAGTTCTTC.

The chain carries TRBV19 and TRBJ1-1; D unclear. Trimming shortened V by 6 bases and J by 10 bases, and 21 bases separated the two germline ends. Germline V gene data show CDR1 as LNHDA and CDR2 as SQIVND (reference sequence). The CDR3 length is 14 residues. The CDR3 region has the DNA TGTGCCAGTAGGGGCCCGGGAATTAATTTTAGAGCTTTCTTT. It is translated as CASRGPGINFRAFF. The variable domain in full, with the rest retrieved from reference TRBV19 and TRBJ1-1, is DGGITQSPKYLFRKEGQNVTLSCEQNLNHDAMYWYRQDPGQGLRLIYYSQIVNDFQKGDIAEGYSVSREKKESFPLTVTSAQKNPTAFYLCASRGPGINFRAFFGQGTRLTVV.

This clonotype showed up just once. The chain uses TRBV12-3 or TRBV12-4 and TRBJ2-7, with 12 bases that match TRBD1. The trim removed 4 bases at V and 5 bases at J, leaving 6 bases unmatched. The CDR3 extends over 15 amino acids. CDR3: CASSSGQGASDEQYV. As DNA, the CDR3 is TGTGCCAGCAGTTCGGGACAGGGGGCATCGGACGAGCAGTACGTC.

This clonotype was observed a few times. The chain is built from TRBV6-1 and TRBJ2-3, with TRBD2 identical over 8 bases. Trimming removed 3 bases from V and 4 bases from J; junction bases left unmatched: 6. The CDR3 spans 15 residues. Looked up from germline, CDR1 is MNHNS and CDR2 is SASEGT. This chain's CDR3 is CASSELTSVPDTQYF. Written as DNA, the CDR3 is TGTGCCAGCAGTGAGCTGACTAGCGTTCCAGATACGCAGTATTTT.

This clonotype was found many times. V and J are TRBV6-1 and TRBJ2-2, with 9 positions matching TRBD2. The CDR3 consists of 17 residues. V lost 4 bases, J lost 4 bases, and 10 bases stayed unmatched. Germline CDR1 reads MNHNS; CDR2 reads SASEGT. The CDR3 nucleotides read TGTGCCAGCAGTGCCCTGATGACTAGCGGCCTCACCGGGGAGCTGTTTTTT. It translates to CASSALMTSGLTGELFF.

The genes are TRBV9 and TRBJ2-1; TRBD2 matches 12 bases. Germline CDR1 and CDR2: SGDLS and YYNGEE. With 1 base clipped from V and 9 bases from J, the junction kept 5 bases outside the gene matches. CDR3 size: 15 residues. The CDR3 loop is CASSVRLAGDSEQFF. CDR3 nucleotides: TGTGCCAGCAGCGTAAGACTAGCGGGAGATAGTGAGCAGTTCTTC.

The gene calls are TRBV5-1 and TRBJ2-5, with TRBD1 identical over 10 bases. The V gene end was trimmed by 4 bases and the J gene end by 5 bases; junction bases not matched to a gene: 8. This CDR3 contains 15 residues. The germline V gene has CDR1 SGHRS and CDR2 YFSETQ. CDR3 nucleotides: TGCGCCAGCAGCCGATTGACAGGGGGCTGGGAGACCCAGTACTTC. Translating gives CASSRLTGGWETQYF.

This clonotype has a handful of counts. The chain has TRBV19 and TRBJ1-5; 8 bases fit TRBD1. CDR1 and CDR2 (germline): LNHDA, SQIVND (reference sequence). J was trimmed by 6 bases and V by 5 bases; bases with no gene match: 9. The CDR3 runs to 15 residues. CDR3 nucleotides: TGTGCCAGTAGTTCCCTCCGACAGGGGAGTCAGCCCCAGCATTTT. Translation gives CASSSLRQGSQPQHF.

The chain combines TRBV10-3 with TRBJ1-2, with TRBD1 matching over 12 bases. The CDR3 sequence is 16 residues long. Germline CDR1 reads ENHRY; CDR2 reads SYGVKD. J lost 2 bases, V lost 11 bases, and 12 bases had no gene match. CDR3 residues: CASLRDRGRWNYGYTF. CDR3 DNA sequence: TGTGCCTCCCTCCGGGACAGGGGGCGCTGGAACTATGGCTACACCTTC.

The sample holds a few counts of this clonotype. CDR3: CSVVPSGGAVNTGELFF. The CDR3 coding sequence is TGCAGCGTTGTTCCTAGCGGGGGGGCGGTGAACACCGGGGAGCTGTTTTTT. The chain couples TRBV29-1 to TRBJ2-2, with 12 positions matching TRBD2. V dropped 4 bases and J dropped 1; count of bases not matched to a gene: 7. Germline V gene lookup returns CDR1 SQVTM and CDR2 ANQGSEA. The CDR3 spans 17 residues.

The genes are TRBV30 and TRBJ2-2, with 9 bases fitting TRBD2. The V gene's germline CDR1 is GTSNPN and CDR2 SVGIG (reference sequence). V was pared by 3 bases and J by 4 bases, with 3 bases of the junction left unmatched. There are 14 residues in the CDR3. For the CDR3, the DNA is TGTGCCTGGAGGGGGACTAGCCTCACCGGGGAGCTGTTTTTT. Protein: CAWRGTSLTGELFF.

This clonotype was seen at least ten times. The chain couples TRBV12-3 or TRBV12-4 to TRBJ2-3; D is unresolved. Trimming cost V 7 bases and J 0 bases, with 11 bases left between them. This CDR3 region has 14 residues. CDR3 sequence reads: CASNPSHSTDTQYF. CDR3 DNA sequence: TGTGCCAGCAACCCCTCCCACAGCACAGATACGCAGTATTTT.

With regard to this clonotype: A read error may be the cause here, since a much bigger clone is one base away. The chain has TRBV7-9 and TRBJ2-1, with D perhaps matching TRBD1 (6 bases). This CDR3 has 13 residues. Germline values: CDR1 SEHNR, CDR2 FQNEAQ (reference sequence). CDR3 DNA: TGTACCGGCAGCCGCGACAGGAGGAATGAGCAGTTCTTC. It encodes CTGSRDRRNEQFF.

In this sample, this clonotype turned up many times. The rearrangement uses TRBV9 and TRBJ2-7, with D possibly matching TRBD2 (5 bases). Germline V lookup: CDR1 SGDLS, CDR2 YYNGEE. CDR3 size: 11 residues. The CDR3 loop is CIQRGLDEQYV. The CDR3 DNA is TGTATACAGCGCGGGCTGGACGAGCAGTACGTC.

There are a few counts of this clonotype. This chain connects TRBV30 to TRBJ2-6, with no clear D. This CDR3 contains 13 residues. Germline V CDR1 and CDR2: GTSNPN, SVGIG (reference sequence). V lost 8 bases and J lost 2, with 10 bases in between. Here the CDR3 reads CAQSWAGANVLTF. The CDR3 DNA reads as TGTGCCCAGAGCTGGGCTGGGGCCAACGTCCTGACTTTC.

The chain recombines TRBV6-1 with TRBJ2-1; TRBD1 agrees at 11 bases. J was trimmed by 8 bases and V by 1 base; bases with no gene match: 1. The germline CDR1 and CDR2 sequences are MNHNS and SASEGT. This CDR3 is 14 amino acids long. In DNA, the CDR3 is TGTGCCAGCAGTGAAGGGACAGGGGGCTATGAGCAGTTCTTC. It is translated as CASSEGTGGYEQFF.

This clonotype has a handful of counts. V usage is TRBV10-1 and J usage is TRBJ2-1; TRBD2 matches at 12 bases. V gave up 5 bases and J gave up 11 bases; unmatched junction bases: 10. The germline V gene encodes CDR1 WNHNN and CDR2 SYGVQD (reference sequence). The CDR3 is made up of 15 amino acids. In DNA form, the CDR3 reads TGCGCCAGCAGTCCCCGACTAGCGGGAGTTGACCAGCAGTTCTTC. Protein sequence: CASSPRLAGVDQQFF.

This clonotype was observed at least ten times. The chain uses TRBV13 and TRBJ2-3; D uncertain. The CDR3 loop spans 14 amino acids. Trimming took off 0 bases at V and 4 bases at J, with 8 bases between the two ends. Looked up from germline, CDR1 is PRHDT and CDR2 is FYEKMQ (reference sequence). This CDR3 is CASSLGAQADTQYF. DNA of the CDR3: TGTGCCAGCAGCTTAGGGGCCCAAGCAGATACGCAGTATTTT. The whole variable domain, filled in from reference TRBV13 and TRBJ2-3, reads AAGVIQSPRHLIKEKRETATLKCYPIPRHDTVYWYQQGPGQDPQFLISFYEKMQSDKGSIPDRFSAQQFSDYHSELNMSSLELGDSALYFCASSLGAQADTQYFGPGTRLTVL.

This clonotype was observed at least ten times. CDR3 sequence: CASSQTGAGQPQHF. As DNA, the CDR3 is TGTGCCAGCAGCCAAACAGGGGCCGGTCAGCCCCAGCATTTT. The chain carries TRBV12-3 or TRBV12-4 and TRBJ1-5; 7 bases fit TRBD1. The CDR3 totals 14 residues. V shed 6 bases, J shed 6 bases, and the junction held 8 bases outside the gene matches.

This rearrangement joins TRBV6-5 to TRBJ2-7; D might be TRBD1 or TRBD2, each matching 6 bases. Between the trimmed V and J ends, which lost 0 bases and 4 bases, there was a span of 13 bases. CDR1 and CDR2 (germline): MNHEY, SVGAGI. CDR3 length equals 15 residues. CDR3 sequence: CASSYSSGGAYEQYF. DNA of the CDR3: TGTGCCAGCAGTTACTCCTCCGGGGGCGCGTACGAGCAGTACTTC.

This chain links TRBV6-1 with TRBJ1-1, with 7 positions matching TRBD1. Germline CDR1 reads MNHNS; CDR2 reads SASEGT. Trimming took 8 bases from V and 1 from J; bases not matched to a gene: 4. There are 13 residues in the CDR3. CDR3: CASYRGRNTEAFF. The CDR3 DNA is TGTGCCAGCTACAGGGGTAGGAACACTGAAGCTTTCTTT.

The chain employs TRBV5-1 and TRBJ2-7; the D gene is possibly TRBD1 (5 bases). This CDR3 is 18 amino acids long. Trimming removed 4 bases at V and 5 bases at J, with 28 bases between. Germline assignment: CDR1 SGHRS and CDR2 YFSETQ. CDR3 region: CASSRRASRTRQCNEQYV. CDR3 bases: TGCGCCAGCAGCCGCAGAGCCAGCAGGACACGCCAATGTAACGAGCAGTACGTC.

The rearrangement links TRBV4-1 to TRBJ2-7; tentatively, D is TRBD2 (5 bases). CDR3 length: 14 amino acids. The germline gives CDR1 MGHRA, CDR2 YSYEKL. Deletions cut 1 base from V and 3 bases from J, with 10 bases between. The CDR3 region has the DNA TGCGCCAGCAGCCAAGCCGTAGGACTCTACGAGCAGTACTTC. It codes for CASSQAVGLYEQYF.

This clonotype has at least ten counts. J is TRBJ2-7 and V is TRBV20-1, with 14 bases fitting TRBD2. J gave up 4 bases and V 1 base, and 6 bases lay outside the gene matches. Germline lookup yields CDR1 DFQATT and CDR2 SNEGSKA (reference sequence). This CDR3 is 16 amino acids long. The CDR3 DNA sequence: TGCAGTGCTAGAGGCCGACTAGCGGGAGGGCGATACGAGCAGTACTTC. Translation gives CSARGRLAGGRYEQYF.